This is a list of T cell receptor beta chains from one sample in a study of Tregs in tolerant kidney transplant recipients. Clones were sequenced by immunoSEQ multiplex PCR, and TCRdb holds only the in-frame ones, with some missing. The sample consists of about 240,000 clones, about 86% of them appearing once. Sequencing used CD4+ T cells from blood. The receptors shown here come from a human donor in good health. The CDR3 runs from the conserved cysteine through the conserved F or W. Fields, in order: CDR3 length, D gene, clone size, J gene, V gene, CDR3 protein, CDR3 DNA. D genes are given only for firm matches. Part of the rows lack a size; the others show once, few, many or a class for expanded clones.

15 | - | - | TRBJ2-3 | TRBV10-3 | CAISDEGGLTDTQYF | TGTGCCATCAGTGACGAGGGGGGCCTCACAGATACGCAGTATTTT
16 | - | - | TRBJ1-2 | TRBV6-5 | CASSYFGGKALPGYTF | TGTGCCAGCAGTTACTTTGGGGGGAAGGCGTTGCCTGGCTACACCTTC
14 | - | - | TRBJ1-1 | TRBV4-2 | CASSYGDRNTEAFF | TGTGCCAGCAGTTACGGAGACCGAAACACTGAAGCTTTCTTT
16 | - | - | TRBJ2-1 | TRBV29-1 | CSVDRGSGAWNNEQFF | TGCAGCGTTGATAGGGGGAGCGGAGCCTGGAACAATGAGCAGTTCTTC
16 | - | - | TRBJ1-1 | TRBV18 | CASSPFGAGSNTEAFF | TGTGCCAGCTCACCCTTTGGGGCAGGTTCGAACACTGAAGCTTTCTTT
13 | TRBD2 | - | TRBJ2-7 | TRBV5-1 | CASSFLAGNEQYF | TGCGCCAGCAGCTTCTTAGCGGGAAACGAGCAGTACTTC
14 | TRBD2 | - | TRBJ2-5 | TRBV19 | CASSSGGGFETQYF | TGTGCCAGTAGTAGCGGGGGGGGATTCGAGACCCAGTACTTC
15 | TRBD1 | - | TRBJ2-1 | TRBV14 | CASSQWTGVGNEQFF | TGTGCCAGCAGCCAGTGGACAGGGGTGGGCAATGAGCAGTTCTTC
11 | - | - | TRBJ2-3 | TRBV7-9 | CASTPKDTQYF | TGTGCCAGCACCCCTAAGGATACGCAGTATTTT
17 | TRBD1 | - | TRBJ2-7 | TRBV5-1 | CASSRTPTGGWFHEQYF | TGCGCCAGCAGCCGCACACCCACAGGGGGCTGGTTCCACGAGCAGTACTTC
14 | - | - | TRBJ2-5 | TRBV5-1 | CASSLSDIGETQYF | TGCGCCAGCAGCTTGTCAGATATTGGAGAGACCCAGTACTTC
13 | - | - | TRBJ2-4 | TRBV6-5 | CASRGGARNIQYF | TGTGCCAGCAGGGGGGGCGCCCGGAACATTCAGTACTTC
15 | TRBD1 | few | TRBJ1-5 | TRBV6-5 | CASRGTGEGHQPQHF | TGTGCCAGCAGGGGGACAGGCGAGGGTCATCAGCCCCAGCATTTT
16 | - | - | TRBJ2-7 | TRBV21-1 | CASSKIADSGSYEQYF | TGTGCCAGCAGCAAGATCGCGGACTCAGGGTCCTACGAGCAGTACTTC
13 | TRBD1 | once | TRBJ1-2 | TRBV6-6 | CASSWDSVYGYTF | TGTGCCAGCAGTTGGGACAGCGTTTATGGCTACACCTTC
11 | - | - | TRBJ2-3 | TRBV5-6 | CASSFLGAQYF | TGTGCCAGCAGCTTCCTGGGAGCGCAGTATTTT
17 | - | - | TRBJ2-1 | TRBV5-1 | CASSSRAGASSYNEQFF | TGCGCCAGCAGCTCCCGGGCAGGGGCGAGCTCCTACAATGAGCAGTTCTTC
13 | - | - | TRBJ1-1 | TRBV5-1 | CASSLVPNTEAFF | TGCGCCAGCAGCTTGGTCCCCAACACTGAAGCTTTCTTT
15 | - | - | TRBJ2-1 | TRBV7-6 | CASSQQGGRPNEQFF | TGTGCCAGCAGCCAACAGGGAGGGCGCCCCAATGAGCAGTTCTTC
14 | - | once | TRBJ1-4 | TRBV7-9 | CAILRTATNEKLFF | TGCGCCATACTTCGGACAGCAACTAATGAAAAACTGTTTTTT
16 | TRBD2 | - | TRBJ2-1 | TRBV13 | CASSTRLAGGYNEQFF | TGTGCCAGCAGCACGAGACTAGCGGGAGGCTACAATGAGCAGTTCTTC
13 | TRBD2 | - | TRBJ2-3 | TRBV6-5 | CASTGLGTDTQYF | TGTGCCAGCACCGGACTAGGGACAGATACGCAGTATTTT
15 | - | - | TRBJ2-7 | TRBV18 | CASSPIAHSTYEQYF | TGTGCCAGCTCACCAATCGCCCACAGCACCTACGAGCAGTACTTC
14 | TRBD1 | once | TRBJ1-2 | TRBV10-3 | CAISRQGANFGYTF | TGTGCCATCAGCAGACAGGGGGCAAATTTTGGCTACACCTTC
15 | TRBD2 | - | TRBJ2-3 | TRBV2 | CASRIGLAYTDTQYF | TGTGCCAGCCGAATTGGACTAGCTTACACAGATACGCAGTATTTT
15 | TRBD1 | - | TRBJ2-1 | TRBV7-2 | CASSLQGISGNEQFF | TGTGCCAGCAGCCTACAGGGGATCAGCGGCAATGAGCAGTTCTTC
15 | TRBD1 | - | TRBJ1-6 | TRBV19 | CASSWGQGANSPLHF | TGTGCCAGTAGTTGGGGACAGGGGGCTAATTCACCCCTCCACTTT
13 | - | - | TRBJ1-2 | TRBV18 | CASSIQDNYGYTF | TGTGCCAGCTCAATACAGGATAACTATGGCTACACCTTC
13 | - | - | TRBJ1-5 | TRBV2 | CASSGNFGKSQHF | TGTGCCAGCAGTGGAAACTTCGGAAAGTCCCAGCATTTT
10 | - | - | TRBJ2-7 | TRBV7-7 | CASSLPGQYF | TGTGCTAGCAGCTTACCTGGGCAGTACTTC
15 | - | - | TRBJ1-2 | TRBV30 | CAWSTKGQPNYGYTF | TGTGCCTGGAGCACTAAGGGACAACCTAACTATGGCTACACCTTC
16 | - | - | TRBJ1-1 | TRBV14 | CASSRWGGNLETEAFF | TGTGCCAGCAGCCGTTGGGGAGGGAACCTGGAGACTGAAGCTTTCTTT